These T cell receptor beta chains were read from a single sample in a study of Graves' ophthalmopathy and Graves' hyperthyroidism. TCRdb passed the multiplex PCR reads through MiXCR, listing each CDR3 protein once. The sample lists a few hundred thousand distinct CDR3 sequences, under 25% occurring once. Sequencing was carried out using peripheral blood. These receptors originate from a woman aged 50 to 65 with Graves' ophthalmopathy. Each CDR3 is given with its conserved first and last residue. D genes are given only for firm matches. Size is omitted from some rows. Given values are once, few, many or a class for expanded clones.

V	J	D	length	size	CDR3	DNA
TRBV27	TRBJ2-2	TRBD1	14	few	CASRADRVTGELFF	TGTGCCAGCAGGGCGGACAGGGTCACCGGGGAGCTGTTTTTT
TRBV19	TRBJ1-5	-	16	many	CASNRQESYSNQPQHF	TGTGCCAGTAATCGACAGGAGAGTTATAGCAATCAGCCCCAGCATTTT
TRBV13	TRBJ2-7	TRBD1	13	-	CASSSGQGDEQYF	TGTGCCAGCAGCTCGGGACAGGGAGACGAGCAGTACTTC
TRBV20-1	TRBJ1-2	-	16	many	CSASGSGATSGRGYTF	TGCAGTGCTAGTGGTTCTGGAGCCACCTCCGGGCGAGGCTACACCTTC
TRBV20-1	TRBJ2-5	-	11	-	CSGQRQETQYF	TGCAGTGGGCAGCGCCAAGAGACCCAGTACTTC
TRBV9	TRBJ1-2	-	13	-	CASSVGGRAGYTF	TGTGCCAGCAGCGTAGGTGGAAGGGCGGGCTACACCTTC
TRBV3-1	TRBJ2-7	TRBD1	14	-	CASSTGTGNLEQYF	TGTGCCAGCAGCACCGGGACAGGGAATTTGGAGCAGTACTTC
TRBV5-1	TRBJ2-4	-	13	many	CASRDLAKNIQYF	TGCGCCAGCCGCGACTTAGCCAAAAACATTCAGTACTTC
TRBV2	TRBJ2-2	-	13	-	CATRILNTGELFF	TGTGCCACCAGGATCTTAAACACCGGGGAGCTGTTTTTT
TRBV7-3	TRBJ2-2	TRBD1	15	many	CASSSGQFGTGELFF	TGTGCCAGCAGCTCGGGACAGTTTGGCACCGGGGAGCTGTTTTTT
TRBV12-3/TRBV12-4	TRBJ2-1	TRBD2	15	many	CASSLQGLAGQEQFF	TGTGCCAGCAGTTTGCAGGGACTAGCGGGACAAGAGCAGTTCTTC
TRBV7-8	TRBJ1-1	TRBD1	14	many	CASSRQGRNTEAFF	TGTGCCAGCAGCAGACAGGGACGGAACACTGAAGCTTTCTTT
TRBV18	TRBJ1-2	-	15	-	CASSPRLDMFGGYTF	TGTGCCAGCTCACCACGGCTAGACATGTTTGGAGGCTACACCTTC
TRBV28	TRBJ2-7	-	14	-	CASTPTGTAYEQYF	TGTGCCAGCACTCCCACCGGGACGGCCTACGAGCAGTACTTC
TRBV14	TRBJ2-7	TRBD2	13	-	CASRSSGGREQYF	TGTGCCAGCAGATCTAGCGGGGGCCGAGAGCAGTACTTC
TRBV30	TRBJ1-1	-	11	many	CAWAHGTEAFF	TGTGCCTGGGCACATGGCACTGAAGCTTTCTTT
TRBV28	TRBJ1-5	-	16	many	CATLEITTRGNQPQHF	TGTGCCACCCTAGAGATTACGACGAGGGGCAATCAGCCCCAGCATTTT
TRBV6-1	TRBJ2-6	-	16	-	CASRITRGSGANVLTF	TGTGCCAGCAGAATAACCCGAGGATCTGGGGCCAACGTCCTGACTTTC
TRBV19	TRBJ2-6	TRBD2	15	many	CASNGGGSGANVLTF	TGTGCCAGTAATGGCGGGGGCTCTGGGGCCAACGTCCTGACTTTC
TRBV6-5	TRBJ1-1	TRBD1	13	many	CASRRTGGTEAFF	TGTGCCAGCAGGAGGACAGGGGGGACTGAAGCTTTCTTT
TRBV20-1	TRBJ1-6	TRBD1	15	-	CSARGLDRAASPLHF	TGCAGTGCTAGAGGGCTGGACAGGGCGGCTTCACCCCTCCACTTT
TRBV30	TRBJ1-2	TRBD1	14	many	CAWSQDRANYGYTF	TGTGCCTGGTCCCAAGACAGGGCTAACTATGGCTACACCTTC
TRBV11-2	TRBJ1-1	-	14	many	CASSLANLGTEAFF	TGTGCCAGCAGCTTAGCGAACTTGGGTACTGAAGCTTTCTTT
TRBV5-1	TRBJ2-5	-	15	-	CASSLYGQAAETQYF	TGCGCCAGCAGCTTGTATGGGCAGGCGGCAGAGACCCAGTACTTC
TRBV20-1	TRBJ2-2	-	13	-	CSARDYTTGELFF	TGCAGTGCTAGAGACTACACCACCGGGGAGCTGTTTTTT
TRBV6-5	TRBJ2-5	TRBD2	16	-	CASSSDRASGTETQYF	TGTGCCAGCAGTTCCGACCGGGCTAGCGGGACGGAGACCCAGTACTTC
TRBV12-3/TRBV12-4	TRBJ2-5	-	11	-	CASSSGTAVNF	TGTGCCAGCAGCTCCGGGACCGCGGTTAACTTC
TRBV5-1	TRBJ2-7	-	15	-	CASSLQGTPAYEQYF	TGCGCCAGCAGCTTACAGGGAACACCTGCCTACGAGCAGTACTTC
TRBV6-9	TRBJ1-1	-	13	-	CASSDLWGTEAFF	TGTGCCAGCAGTGATTTATGGGGTACGGAAGCTTTCTTT